This record looks at one TCR beta chain sequence and its context. In the study's own analysis: How many nucleated cells were present was estimated from reference gene primer amplification. TCRdb keeps only in-frame clones here, not all; method: immunoSEQ multiplex PCR. The V and J calls and clone size are taken from that table; D and trimming were inferred from the DNA. Of 200,000 to 250,000 clones in the sample, about nine tenths were seen once. The data derive from a study of blood T cell repertoires in COVID-19. For the study at large: Sites in the United States, Italy and Spain provided acute and convalescent COVID-19 samples.

Allocation to cohorts depended on clinical history reported by the participants. This CDR3 has 14 amino acids. From germline, CDR1 is MNHEY and CDR2 SMNVEV (reference sequence). V lost 3 bases and J 9 bases, leaving 15 bases between the germline ends. The specimen was PBMCs or T cells enriched from blood (not recorded which). This receptor was identified in a woman younger than 45 who had recovered from COVID-19. The rearrangement uses TRBV27 and TRBJ1-5; TRBD1 is a possible D gene (6 bases). In DNA, the CDR3 is TGTGCCAGCAGTTTTAAGCAGGGGTCGGCGCCCCAGCATTTT. It codes for CASSFKQGSAPQHF.